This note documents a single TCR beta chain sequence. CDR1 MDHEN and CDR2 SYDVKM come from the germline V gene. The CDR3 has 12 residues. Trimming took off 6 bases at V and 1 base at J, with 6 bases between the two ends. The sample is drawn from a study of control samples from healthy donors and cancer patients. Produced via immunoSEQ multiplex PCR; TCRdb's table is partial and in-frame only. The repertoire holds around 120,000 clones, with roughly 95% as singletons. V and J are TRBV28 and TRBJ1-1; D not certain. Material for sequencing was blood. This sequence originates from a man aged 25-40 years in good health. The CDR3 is CASRQTNTEAFF. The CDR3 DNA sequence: TGTGCCAGCAGGCAAACGAACACTGAAGCTTTCTTT.